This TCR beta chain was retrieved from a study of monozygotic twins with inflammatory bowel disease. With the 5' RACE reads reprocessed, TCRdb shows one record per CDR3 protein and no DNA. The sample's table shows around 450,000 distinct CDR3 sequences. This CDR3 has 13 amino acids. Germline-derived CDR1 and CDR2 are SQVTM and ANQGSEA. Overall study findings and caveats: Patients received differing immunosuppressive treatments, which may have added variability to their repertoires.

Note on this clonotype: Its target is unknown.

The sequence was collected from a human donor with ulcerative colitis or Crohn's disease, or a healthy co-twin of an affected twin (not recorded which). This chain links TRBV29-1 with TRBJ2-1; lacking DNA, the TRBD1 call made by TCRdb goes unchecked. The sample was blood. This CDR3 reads CSAQGQAYNEQFF.